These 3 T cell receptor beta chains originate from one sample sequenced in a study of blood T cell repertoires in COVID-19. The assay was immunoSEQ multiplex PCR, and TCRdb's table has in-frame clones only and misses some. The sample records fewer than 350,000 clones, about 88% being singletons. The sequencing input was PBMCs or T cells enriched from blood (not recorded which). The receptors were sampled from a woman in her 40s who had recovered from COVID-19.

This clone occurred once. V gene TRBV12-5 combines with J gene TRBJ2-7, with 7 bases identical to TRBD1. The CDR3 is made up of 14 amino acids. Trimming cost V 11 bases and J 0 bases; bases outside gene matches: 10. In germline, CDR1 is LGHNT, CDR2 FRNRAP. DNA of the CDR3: TGTGCTCCTGAGAGGGACAGTCACTCCTACGAGCAGTACTTC. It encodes CAPERDSHSYEQYF.

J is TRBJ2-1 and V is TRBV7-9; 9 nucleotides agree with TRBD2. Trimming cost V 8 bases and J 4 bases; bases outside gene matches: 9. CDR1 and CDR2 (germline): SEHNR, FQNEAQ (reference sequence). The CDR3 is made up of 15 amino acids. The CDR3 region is CASAWGSGRYNEQFF. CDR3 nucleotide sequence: TGTGCCAGCGCCTGGGGTAGCGGGAGATACAATGAGCAGTTCTTC.

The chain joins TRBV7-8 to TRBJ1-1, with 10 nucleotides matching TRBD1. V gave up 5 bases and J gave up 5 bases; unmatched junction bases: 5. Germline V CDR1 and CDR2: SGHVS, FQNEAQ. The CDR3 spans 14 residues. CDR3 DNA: TGTGCCAGCAGCGGGGACAGGGGTGGGACTGAAGCTTTCTTT. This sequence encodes CASSGDRGGTEAFF.